These 27 T cell receptor beta chains originate from one sample sequenced in a study of blood T cell repertoires in COVID-19. Here immunoSEQ multiplex PCR was the method, and the copy in TCRdb shows in-frame clones only, minus some. Seen here are 9,000 to 15,000 clones, about two thirds observed once, and the top ten hold under 7%. Sequencing was carried out using peripheral blood. These receptors originate from a man aged 60-69 years with COVID-19, enrolled during active disease.

The chain links TRBV5-1 to TRBJ2-1; possibly TRBD2 for D (6 bases). The germline V and J ends were trimmed by 0 bases and 10 bases, with 11 bases remaining between them. The germline V gene encodes CDR1 SGHRS and CDR2 YFSETQ. The CDR3 is 13 residues long. The CDR3 region is CASSLATSQEQFF. The CDR3 bases are TGCGCCAGCAGCTTGGCCACTAGCCAGGAGCAGTTCTTC.

This clone was seen once. The chain uses TRBV9 and TRBJ2-4, with TRBD1 matching over 7 bases. J lost 3 bases, V lost 5 bases, and 11 bases had no gene match. Per the germline V gene, CDR1 is SGDLS and CDR2 is YYNGEE. The CDR3 runs 16 residues. CDR3 nucleotide sequence: TGTGCCAGCAGTCCTGACTACAGGGGTGACAAAAACATTCAGTACTTC. Its protein product is CASSPDYRGDKNIQYF.

The V gene is TRBV11-2, the J gene TRBJ1-1; 8 bases are a match to TRBD1. The CDR3 is 15 amino acids. CDR1 is SGHAT, CDR2 FQNNGV, per germline. Trimming removed 2 bases from V and 0 bases from J; junction bases left unmatched: 2. The CDR3 reads CASSLQGALNTEAFF. In nucleotides, the CDR3 is TGTGCCAGCAGCTTACAGGGGGCTTTGAACACTGAAGCTTTCTTT. Drawing the rest from reference TRBV11-2 and TRBJ1-1, the complete variable domain is EAGVAQSPRYKIIEKRQSVAFWCNPISGHATLYWYQQILGQGPKLLIQFQNNGVVDDSQLPKDRFSAERLKGVDSTLKIQPAKLEDSAVYLCASSLQGALNTEAFFGQGTRLTVV.

The chain employs TRBV5-8 and TRBJ2-3; 9 bases fit TRBD2. V trimming: 1 base; J trimming: 5 bases; junction bases outside the gene matches: 8. Germline V gives CDR1 SGHTS, CDR2 YDEGEE. The CDR3 length is 16 residues. The CDR3 region is CASSLLAGSGGDTQYF. Here the CDR3 DNA reads TGTGCCAGCAGCTTGCTAGCGGGGTCAGGAGGAGATACGCAGTATTTT.

The rearrangement joins TRBV7-2 to TRBJ2-1; perhaps TRBD2 as D (7 bases). Germline values: CDR1 SGHTA, CDR2 FQGNSA. V shed 2 bases and J shed 4 bases, with 9 bases lying between them. The CDR3 has 14 amino acids. CDR3 sequence reads: CASSLRGGYNEQFF. The CDR3 DNA reads as TGTGCCAGCAGCTTAAGGGGGGGGTACAATGAGCAGTTCTTC. Supplemented by reference TRBV7-2 and TRBJ2-1, the full variable domain reads GAGVSQSPSNKVTEKGKDVELRCDPISGHTALYWYRQSLGQGLEFLIYFQGNSAPDKSGLPSDRFSAERTGGSVSTLTIQRTQQEDSAVYLCASSLRGGYNEQFFGPGTRLTVL.

The J gene is TRBJ1-6, the V gene TRBV5-4, with D possibly TRBD1 on 6 matching bases. V shed 1 base and J shed 7 bases, with 12 bases lying between them. The germline V gene has CDR1 SGHNT and CDR2 YYREEE (reference sequence). The CDR3 has 15 amino acids. The CDR3 is CASSLSGARNSPLHF. CDR3 bases: TGTGCCAGCAGCTTGTCAGGGGCTAGAAATTCACCCCTCCACTTT.

J is TRBJ2-1 and V is TRBV11-3, with 8 bases that match TRBD1. The CDR3 sequence is 14 residues long. V shed 5 bases and J 6 bases; nucleotides not matched to a gene: 6. CDR1 SGHNT and CDR2 YENEEA come from the germline V gene. CDR3 residues: CASSQGARGNEQFF. The CDR3 coding sequence is TGTGCCAGCAGCCAGGGGGCCCGGGGCAATGAGCAGTTCTTC.

In its sample, this clone was seen a few times. The chain links TRBV6-5 to TRBJ2-3, with D perhaps matching TRBD1 (6 bases). Germline CDR1 and CDR2: MNHEY and SVGAGI. The ends were cut back, 5 bases at V and 3 bases at J, with 9 bases in the middle. The CDR3 spans 13 residues. CDR3 bases: TGTGCCAGCAGTAGGGGGTGGACAGATACGCAGTATTTT. The encoded protein is CASSRGWTDTQYF.

Only a few counts were recorded for this clone. V gene TRBV27 combines with J gene TRBJ1-4; 7 bases align to TRBD1. V was clipped by 4 bases and J by 10 bases; unmatched bases: 6. There are 13 residues in the CDR3. Germline-derived CDR1 and CDR2 are MNHEY and SMNVEV (reference sequence). The CDR3 sequence is CASSSDRAGKLFF. The CDR3 region has the DNA TGTGCCAGCAGTTCCGACAGGGCGGGAAAACTGTTTTTT.

This sequence joins TRBV2 and TRBJ2-5; perhaps TRBD2 as D (5 bases). The V and J ends lost 4 bases and 5 bases respectively, with 14 bases between them. The CDR3 length is 14 residues. Germline loops: CDR1 SNHLY, CDR2 FYNNEI. The CDR3 protein is CASSGPVREETQYF. The CDR3 region has the DNA TGTGCCAGCAGTGGTCCCGTTAGGGAGGAGACCCAGTACTTC.

The CDR3 spells CATSRSQTSRYQETQYF. In nucleotides, the CDR3 is TGTGCCACCAGCAGAAGCCAGACTAGCAGGTACCAAGAGACCCAGTACTTC. The chain combines TRBV15 with TRBJ2-5; TRBD2 matches at 7 bases. This CDR3 has 17 amino acids. The V and J ends lost 2 bases and 0 bases, in that order; junction bases with no gene match: 9. Germline CDR1 is LNHNV and CDR2 is YYDKDF (reference sequence). Supplemented by reference TRBV15 and TRBJ2-5, the full variable domain reads DAMVIQNPRYQVTQFGKPVTLSCSQTLNHNVMYWYQQKSSQAPKLLFHYYDKDFNNEADTPDNFQSRRPNTSFCFLDIRSPGLGDTAMYLCATSRSQTSRYQETQYFGPGTRLLVL.

The V gene is TRBV7-2, the J gene TRBJ2-7; a possible D gene is TRBD2 (6 bases). Germline V gene lookup returns CDR1 SGHTA and CDR2 FQGNSA. The V gene lost 4 bases and the J gene lost 5 bases, with 12 bases spanning the gap. The CDR3 consists of 13 residues. CDR3 protein: CASSSSSAHEQYF. The CDR3 DNA follows: TGTGCCAGCAGCTCCTCTAGCGCCCACGAGCAGTACTTC. The whole variable domain, filled in from reference TRBV7-2 and TRBJ2-7, reads GAGVSQSPSNKVTEKGKDVELRCDPISGHTALYWYRQSLGQGLEFLIYFQGNSAPDKSGLPSDRFSAERTGGSVSTLTIQRTQQEDSAVYLCASSSSSAHEQYFGPGTRLTVT.

This clone was recorded once. The rearrangement uses TRBV6-5 and TRBJ2-1; D gene unclear. Germline values: CDR1 MNHEY, CDR2 SVGAGI. V lost 0 bases and J lost 7, with 4 bases in between. The CDR3 has 12 residues. As DNA, the CDR3 is TGTGCCAGCAGTTACTCCCGGAATGAGCAGTTCTTC. It encodes CASSYSRNEQFF.

The rearrangement uses TRBV3-1 (or the pseudogene TRBV3-2) and TRBJ2-3; perhaps TRBD2 as D (6 bases). The CDR3 has 14 amino acids. Looked up from germline, CDR1 is LGHDT and CDR2 is YNNKEL (reference sequence). V was clipped by 5 bases and J by 5 bases, with 14 bases between them. The CDR3 here is CASSSWEVGDTQYF. The CDR3 coding sequence is TGTGCCAGCAGCTCTTGGGAGGTAGGAGATACGCAGTATTTT.

In this sample, this clone turned up a few times. The V and J genes are TRBV29-1 and TRBJ1-5; 8 bases fit TRBD1. CDR1 and CDR2 (germline): SQVTM, ANQGSEA. After removal of 6 bases from V and 7 bases from J, the junction contained 8 bases not matched to a gene. The CDR3 is 13 amino acids. The CDR3 is CSVASGGGQPQHF. In DNA, the CDR3 is TGCAGCGTCGCTTCAGGGGGCGGCCAGCCCCAGCATTTT.

The gene calls are TRBV5-1 and TRBJ1-2; D is uncertain. This CDR3 has 14 residues. Germline CDR1 and CDR2: SGHRS and YFSETQ. V was shortened by 0 bases and J by 5 bases, with 11 bases between the two germline ends. The CDR3 loop is CASSLAVSDYGYTF. CDR3 bases: TGCGCCAGCAGCTTGGCCGTCTCAGATTATGGCTACACCTTC.

In DNA form, the CDR3 reads TGTGCCAGCAGTGGTTCCATTGGTACGGGTGCCTACAATGAGCAGTTCTTC. Translated, it gives CASSGSIGTGAYNEQFF. V gene TRBV25-1 combines with J gene TRBJ2-1; D ambiguous. The CDR3 extends over 17 amino acids. V lost 4 bases and J 2 bases, leaving 18 bases between the germline ends. Looked up from germline, CDR1 is MGHDK and CDR2 is SYGVNS.

This sequence joins TRBV24-1 and TRBJ2-7, with TRBD1 matching over 9 bases. Germline V CDR1 and CDR2: KGHDR, SFDVKD. V shed 4 bases and J 1 base; nucleotides not matched to a gene: 19. The CDR3 length is 20 residues. The CDR3 is CATSDSGTGRVPRGSYEQYV. The CDR3 DNA is TGTGCCACCAGTGACTCCGGGACAGGGCGCGTCCCGCGCGGATCCTACGAGCAGTACGTC.

This clone was recorded only once. CDR3 DNA sequence: TGTGCCAGCAGCTTGGGGAGGAACACTGAAGCTTTCTTT. As protein: CASSLGRNTEAFF. The V call is TRBV5-6, the J call TRBJ1-1, with D unclear. Germline CDR1 is SGHDT and CDR2 is YYEEEE. The CDR3 length is 13 residues. The V and J ends lost 0 bases and 1 base respectively, with 4 bases between them.

The rearrangement links TRBV19 to TRBJ1-6; 9 bases line up with TRBD1. The CDR3 covers 15 residues. CDR1 is LNHDA and CDR2 is SQIVND in the germline V gene (reference sequence). V gave up 8 bases and J gave up 8 bases; unmatched junction bases: 10. The CDR3 DNA reads TGTGCCAGTGAAACAGGGGGCGCAGCCCATTCACCCCTCCACTTT. Amino acid sequence: CASETGGAAHSPLHF.

The J gene is TRBJ1-6, the V gene TRBV28; 7 nucleotides line up with TRBD1. This CDR3 comprises 16 residues. Trimming removed 6 bases from V and 0 bases from J; junction bases left unmatched: 5. Germline V lookup: CDR1 MDHEN, CDR2 SYDVKM. The CDR3 region is CASSPGGSSYNSPLHF. In nucleotides, the CDR3 is TGTGCCAGCAGCCCAGGGGGGAGCTCCTATAATTCACCCCTCCACTTT.

CDR3 nucleotide sequence: TGTGCCAGCAGCTCTCACTTACTAGGAAAGGCCTACGAGCAGTACGTC. It encodes CASSSHLLGKAYEQYV. The chain has TRBV6-2 or TRBV6-3 and TRBJ2-7; weak D call: TRBD2 (5 bases). This CDR3 comprises 16 residues. The V gene's germline CDR1 is MNHEY and CDR2 SVGEGT. The V and J ends lost 6 bases and 2 bases respectively, with 20 bases between them.

The rearrangement uses TRBV7-2 and TRBJ2-1; D unclear. Between the trimmed V and J ends, which lost 4 bases and 3 bases, there was a span of 19 bases. Germline V lookup: CDR1 SGHTA, CDR2 FQGNSA. The CDR3 runs to 17 residues. In DNA, the CDR3 is TGTGCCAGCAGCTCTAGTACCAGAAAACCCCGCTACAATGAGCAGTTCTTC. Residues: CASSSSTRKPRYNEQFF.

The CDR3, as DNA: TGTGCCAGCAGCTTCCAGGGGGCGTACATTCAGTACTTC. Amino acid sequence: CASSFQGAYIQYF. The genes are TRBV7-2 and TRBJ2-4; TRBD1 aligns across 8 bases. This CDR3 spans 13 amino acids. Losses at the gene ends were 3 bases for V and 8 bases for J; bases not matched to a gene: 3. The germline gives CDR1 SGHTA, CDR2 FQGNSA.

The chain is built from TRBV4-3 and TRBJ1-4; TRBD1 is a possible D gene (6 bases). Germline CDR1 is LGHNA and CDR2 is YSLEER. V was trimmed by 5 bases and J by 4 bases, leaving 11 bases between them. The CDR3 length is 14 residues. DNA of the CDR3: TGCGCCAGCAGCGGAGGACAGCTTAATGAAAAACTGTTTTTT. Amino acid sequence: CASSGGQLNEKLFF.

This clone was observed once. V usage is TRBV24-1 and J usage is TRBJ2-2, with D possibly being TRBD2 (6 bases). The CDR3 contains 16 residues. Germline V gene data show CDR1 as KGHDR and CDR2 as SFDVKD. V was clipped by 5 bases and J by 4 bases, with 16 bases between them. This chain's CDR3 is CATSAWRDLGTGELFF. CDR3 nucleotides: TGTGCCACCAGTGCCTGGAGGGATCTCGGCACCGGGGAGCTGTTTTTT.

This chain uses TRBV4-3 with TRBJ2-1; perhaps TRBD2 as D (6 bases). Looked up from germline, CDR1 is LGHNA and CDR2 is YSLEER. The CDR3 has 15 residues. V was clipped by 0 bases and J by 10 bases, with 16 bases between them. CDR3 residues: CASSQDTSRESEQFF. CDR3 nucleotides: TGCGCCAGCAGCCAAGATACTAGCCGGGAGTCGGAGCAGTTCTTC.